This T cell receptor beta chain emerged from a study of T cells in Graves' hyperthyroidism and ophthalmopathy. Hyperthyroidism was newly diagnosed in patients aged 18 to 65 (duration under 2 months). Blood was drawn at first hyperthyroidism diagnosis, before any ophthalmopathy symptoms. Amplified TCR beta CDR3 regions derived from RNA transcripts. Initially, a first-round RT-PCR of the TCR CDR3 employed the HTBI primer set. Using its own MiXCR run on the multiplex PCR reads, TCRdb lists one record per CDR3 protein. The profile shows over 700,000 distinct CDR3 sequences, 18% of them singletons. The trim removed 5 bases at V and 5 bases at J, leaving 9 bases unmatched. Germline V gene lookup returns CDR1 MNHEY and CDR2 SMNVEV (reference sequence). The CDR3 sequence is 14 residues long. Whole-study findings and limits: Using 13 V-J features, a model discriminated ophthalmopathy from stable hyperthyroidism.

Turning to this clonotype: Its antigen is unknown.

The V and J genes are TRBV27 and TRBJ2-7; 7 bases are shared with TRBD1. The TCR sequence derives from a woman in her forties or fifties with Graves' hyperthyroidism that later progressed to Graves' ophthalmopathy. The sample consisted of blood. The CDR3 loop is CASSPLDRNDEQYF. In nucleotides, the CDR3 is TGTGCCAGCAGTCCCCTGGACAGGAACGACGAGCAGTACTTC.